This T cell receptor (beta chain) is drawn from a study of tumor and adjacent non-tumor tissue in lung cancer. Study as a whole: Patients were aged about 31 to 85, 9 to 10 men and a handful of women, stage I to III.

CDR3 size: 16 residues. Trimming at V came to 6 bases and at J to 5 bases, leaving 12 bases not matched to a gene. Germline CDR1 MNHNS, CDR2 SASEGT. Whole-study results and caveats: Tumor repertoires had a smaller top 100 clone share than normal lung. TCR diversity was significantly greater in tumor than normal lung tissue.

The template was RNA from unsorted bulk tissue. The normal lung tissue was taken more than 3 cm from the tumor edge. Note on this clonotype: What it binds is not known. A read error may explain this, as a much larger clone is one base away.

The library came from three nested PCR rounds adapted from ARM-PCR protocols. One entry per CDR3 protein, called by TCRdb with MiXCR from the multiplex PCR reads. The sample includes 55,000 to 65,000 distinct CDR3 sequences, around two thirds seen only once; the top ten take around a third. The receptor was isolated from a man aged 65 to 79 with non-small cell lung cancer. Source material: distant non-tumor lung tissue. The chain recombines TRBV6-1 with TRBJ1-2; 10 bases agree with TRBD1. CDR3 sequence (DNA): TGTGCCAGCAGGGATGTGAGGACAGGGGGATTTTATGGCTACACCTTC. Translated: CASRDVRTGGFYGYTF.